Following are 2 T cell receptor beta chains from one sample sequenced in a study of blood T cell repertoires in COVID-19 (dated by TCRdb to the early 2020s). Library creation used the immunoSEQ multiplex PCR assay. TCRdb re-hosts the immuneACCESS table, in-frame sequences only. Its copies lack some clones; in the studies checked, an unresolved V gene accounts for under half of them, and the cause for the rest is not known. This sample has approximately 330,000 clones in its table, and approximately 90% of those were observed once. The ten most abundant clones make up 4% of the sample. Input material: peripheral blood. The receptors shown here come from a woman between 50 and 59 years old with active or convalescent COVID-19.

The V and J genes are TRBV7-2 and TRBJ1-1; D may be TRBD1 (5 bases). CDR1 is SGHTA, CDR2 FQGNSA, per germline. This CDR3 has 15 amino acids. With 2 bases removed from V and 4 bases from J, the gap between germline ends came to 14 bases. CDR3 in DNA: TGTGCCAGCAGCTTATCGAAAGGGGCTAGCACTGAAGCTTTCTTT. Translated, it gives CASSLSKGASTEAFF.

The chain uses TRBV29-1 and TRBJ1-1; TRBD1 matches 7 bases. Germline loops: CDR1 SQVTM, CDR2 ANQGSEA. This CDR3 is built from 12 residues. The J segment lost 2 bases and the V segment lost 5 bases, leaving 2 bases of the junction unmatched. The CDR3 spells CSVNRGNTEAFF. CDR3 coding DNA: TGCAGCGTTAACAGGGGTAACACTGAAGCTTTCTTT.